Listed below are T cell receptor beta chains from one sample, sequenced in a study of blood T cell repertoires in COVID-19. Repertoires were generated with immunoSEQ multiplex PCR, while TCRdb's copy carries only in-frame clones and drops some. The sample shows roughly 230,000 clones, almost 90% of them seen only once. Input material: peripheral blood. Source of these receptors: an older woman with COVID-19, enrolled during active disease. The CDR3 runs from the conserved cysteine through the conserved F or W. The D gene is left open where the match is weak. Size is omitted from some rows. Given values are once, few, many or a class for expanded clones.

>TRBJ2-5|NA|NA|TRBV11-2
TGTGCCAGCAGCATTGACCAGGGTGGCGGGACCCAGTACTTC
CASSIDQGGGTQYF
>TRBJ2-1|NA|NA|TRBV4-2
TGTGCCAGCAGCCAAGACGACGGGGAGTACAATGAGCAGTTCTTC
CASSQDDGEYNEQFF
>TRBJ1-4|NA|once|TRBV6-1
TGTGCCAGCAGTGAACCTGCGGGAAATGAAAAACTGTTTTTT
CASSEPAGNEKLFF
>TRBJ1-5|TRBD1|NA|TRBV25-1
TGTGCCAGCAGTGAAATCGGACAGGGGCAGCCCCAGCATTTT
CASSEIGQGQPQHF
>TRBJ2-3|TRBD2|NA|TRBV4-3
TGCGCCAGCAGCCAAGACTGGCGGGGGGGCCTCCCAGATACGCAGTATTTT
CASSQDWRGGLPDTQYF
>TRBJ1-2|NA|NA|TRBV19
TGTGCCAGCAGCGGACCAGAATATGGCTACACCTTC
CASSGPEYGYTF
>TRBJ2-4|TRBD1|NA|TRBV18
TGTGCCAGCTCACCCGCAACTGGACAGGGGGGTTACCTAGCCAAAAACATTCAGTACTTC
CASSPATGQGGYLAKNIQYF
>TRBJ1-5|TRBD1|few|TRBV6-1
TGTGCCAGCAGTGAGGGGACAGGGGTTTATAGCAATCAGCCCCAGCATTTT
CASSEGTGVYSNQPQHF
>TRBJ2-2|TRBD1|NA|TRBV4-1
TGCGCCAGCAGCCTTCAGGGGACAGGGGGGACCGGGGAGCTGTTTTTT
CASSLQGTGGTGELFF
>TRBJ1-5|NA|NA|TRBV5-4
TGTGCCAGCAGCTTGGCCGGGGAGGGGCAGCCCCAGCATTTT
CASSLAGEGQPQHF
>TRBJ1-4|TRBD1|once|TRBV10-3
TGTGCCATCAGTGAAAGACAGGGGGCGGACGAAAAACTGTTTTTT
CAISERQGADEKLFF
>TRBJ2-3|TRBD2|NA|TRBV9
TGTGCCAGCAGCTCACTGGGGGGGGCAGATACGCAGTATTTT
CASSSLGGADTQYF
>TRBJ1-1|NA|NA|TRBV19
TGTGCCAGTAGTCTGGCAGTTAACACTGAAGCTTTCTTT
CASSLAVNTEAFF
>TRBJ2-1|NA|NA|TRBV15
TGTGCCACCAGTGACGACACACGCTCCTACAATGAGCAGTTCTTC
CATSDDTRSYNEQFF
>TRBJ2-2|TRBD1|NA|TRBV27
TGTGCCAGCAGTCCCCTGGACAGGGGGCAAGTCGGGGAGCTGTTTTTT
CASSPLDRGQVGELFF
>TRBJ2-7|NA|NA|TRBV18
TGTGCCAGCTCACCAGGGCGAGATCCCTACGAGCAGTACTTC
CASSPGRDPYEQYF
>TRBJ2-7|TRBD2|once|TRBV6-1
TGTGCCAGCAGTGAGCTAGCGGGGGGCGCCTTCTACGAGCAGTACTTC
CASSELAGGAFYEQYF
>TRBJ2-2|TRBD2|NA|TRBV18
TGTGCCAGCTCGAGACTAGCGGTGGCCGGGGGCGCCGGGGAGCTGTTTTTT
CASSRLAVAGGAGELFF
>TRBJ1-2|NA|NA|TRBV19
TGTGCCAGTAGTTCCCACAGGGTCGGGGATGGCTACACCTTC
CASSSHRVGDGYTF
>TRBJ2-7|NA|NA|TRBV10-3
TGTGCCATCAGGGATCCGGGGGACCCACACTACGAGCAGTACTTC
CAIRDPGDPHYEQYF
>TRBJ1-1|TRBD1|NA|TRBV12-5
TGTGCTAGTGGTTTGGCAGGGGGCGACACTGAAGCTTTCTTT
CASGLAGGDTEAFF
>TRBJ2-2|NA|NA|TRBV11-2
TGTGCCAGCAGCGCCTCCATCCCTTCACAGGCGCTGTTTTTT
CASSASIPSQALFF
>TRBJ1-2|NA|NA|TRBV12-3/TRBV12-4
TGTGCCAGCAGTCGGACTGGTAACTATGGCTACACCTTC
CASSRTGNYGYTF
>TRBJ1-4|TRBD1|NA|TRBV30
TGTGCCTGGAGTGAGGACAGGTTTAATGAAAAACTGTTTTTT
CAWSEDRFNEKLFF
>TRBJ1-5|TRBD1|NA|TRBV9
TGTGCCAGCAGCACCGGGACAGGAGGAAATAGCAATCAGCCCCAGCATTTT
CASSTGTGGNSNQPQHF
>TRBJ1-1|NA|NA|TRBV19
TGTGCCAGTAGAACTCAGGGGCTGAACACTGAAGCTTTCTTT
CASRTQGLNTEAFF
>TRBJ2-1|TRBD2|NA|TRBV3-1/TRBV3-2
TGTGCCAGCAGCTCGGGCGGGGGGGCTAATGAGCAGTTCTTC
CASSSGGGANEQFF
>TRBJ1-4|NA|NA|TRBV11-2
TGTGCCAGCAGCTTGAGACAGGCTAATGAAAAACTGTTTTTT
CASSLRQANEKLFF
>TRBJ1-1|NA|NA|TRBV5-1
TGCGCCAGCAGCATAAGGACAGAAGGCGAAGCTTTCTTT
CASSIRTEGEAFF
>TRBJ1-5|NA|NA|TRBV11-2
TGTGCCAGCAGCTTAGAGGCCAATCAGCCCCAGCATTTT
CASSLEANQPQHF
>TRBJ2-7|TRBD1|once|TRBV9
TGTGCCAGCAGCGGACGACAGGGTGCCCCCTACGAGCAGTACTTC
CASSGRQGAPYEQYF
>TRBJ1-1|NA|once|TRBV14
TGTGCCAGCAGCCAAGTCAGGAACACTGAAGCTTTCTTT
CASSQVRNTEAFF
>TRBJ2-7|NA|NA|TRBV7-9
TGTGCCAGCAGCTGGGGCGCCCAGAGGAACGAGCAGTACTTC
CASSWGAQRNEQYF
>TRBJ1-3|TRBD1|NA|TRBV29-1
TGCAGCGTCGTCGACAGGGACTCTGGAAACACCATATATTTT
CSVVDRDSGNTIYF
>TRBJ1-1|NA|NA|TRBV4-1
TGCGCCAGCAGCCAAGTAACCGCGTCGTTGAACACTGAAGCTTTCTTT
CASSQVTASLNTEAFF
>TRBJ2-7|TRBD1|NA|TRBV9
TGTGCCAGCAGCACACCGGGACAGGGATTCCACGAGCAGTACTTC
CASSTPGQGFHEQYF
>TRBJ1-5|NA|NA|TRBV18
TGTGCCAGCTCAGCCAGTACAGGGCCGGGCAATCAGCCCCAGCATTTT
CASSASTGPGNQPQHF
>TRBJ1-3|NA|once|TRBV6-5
TGTGCCAGCAGTTCCGGCGGGGCCTCTGGAAACACCATATATTTT
CASSSGGASGNTIYF
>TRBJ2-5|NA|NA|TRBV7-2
TGTGCCAGCGGCGCCGGGGGTACCCCGGGAGAGACCCAGTACTTC
CASGAGGTPGETQYF
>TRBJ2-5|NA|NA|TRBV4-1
TGCGCCAGCAGCCAAGGCGTCACCCCAGGAGAGACCCAGTACTTC
CASSQGVTPGETQYF